A selection of T cell receptor beta chains follows, all from one sample in a study of spatial heterogeneity in lung cancer. TCRdb re-derived calls from the 5' RACE reads in MiXCR, one entry per CDR3 protein. The table has tens of thousands of distinct CDR3 sequences, less than 9% seen once. Sequenced here: PBMCs, sampled at surgery. The receptor set was obtained from a female donor with early-stage non-small cell lung cancer. CDR3s include the opening cysteine and the closing phenylalanine or tryptophan. A D gene is named only where the DNA matches it firmly. Size values are once, few and many counts, or a class for expanded clones, and some rows have none.

TRBJ1-3 | few | - | TRBV28 | TGTGCCAGCAGATGGGTCCTTGCTAACACCATATATTTT | CASRWVLANTIYF
TRBJ2-2 | few | TRBD2 | TRBV7-3 | TGTGCCAGCGCCAGGACTAGCGGGGGCTACACCGGGGAGCTGTTTTTT | CASARTSGGYTGELFF
TRBJ2-3 | many | - | TRBV3-1 | TGTGCCAGCAGCCAGTTTCTCTTAGGAGATACGCAGTATTTT | CASSQFLLGDTQYF
TRBJ2-3 | many | TRBD1 | TRBV29-1 | TGCAGCGTGGGTAGACTACAGGGGAGCACAGATACGCAGTATTTT | CSVGRLQGSTDTQYF
TRBJ2-7 | many | - | TRBV4-1 | TGCGCCAGCAGCCAAGGGAGCTCCTACGAGCAGTACTTC | CASSQGSSYEQYF
TRBJ1-2 | many | - | TRBV20-1 | TGCAGTGCTAGAGGGAGGGGAGAGGATGGCTACACCTTC | CSARGRGEDGYTF
TRBJ2-3 | few | - | TRBV29-1 | TGCAGCGTTTCTCCTAGCAGAGATACGCAGTATTTT | CSVSPSRDTQYF
TRBJ2-2 | - | TRBD2 | TRBV4-2 | TGTGCCAGCAGCCAACTAGCGGGCGAGAACACCGGGGAGCTGTTTTTT | CASSQLAGENTGELFF
TRBJ2-7 | few | - | TRBV25-1 | TGTGCCAGCAGTGACGACGGGGGCGCCTACGAGCAGTACTTC | CASSDDGGAYEQYF
TRBJ1-2 | - | - | TRBV6-1 | TGTGCCAGGGGGAAGGATGGCTACACCTTC | CARGKDGYTF
TRBJ1-2 | - | - | TRBV6-6 | TGTGCCAGCAGTTACTCAGGCTCCCAGGGGGGCTACACCTTC | CASSYSGSQGGYTF
TRBJ2-7 | many | TRBD1 | TRBV15 | TGTGCCACCAGCTTACGGACAGGGATAGCCTACGAGCAGTACTTC | CATSLRTGIAYEQYF
TRBJ2-3 | - | TRBD2 | TRBV7-2 | TGTGCCAGCAGCTTACGCGCGGGAGGGTCAGATACGCAGTATTTT | CASSLRAGGSDTQYF
TRBJ1-6 | many | - | TRBV7-3 | TGTGCCAGCAGCTTATGTCAAGGTGCTGATTCACCCCTCCACTTT | CASSLCQGADSPLHF
TRBJ2-7 | many | TRBD1 | TRBV6-5 | TGTGCCAGCAGCACAGACTTTCCCGGGACAGGGACCGAGCAGTACTTC | CASSTDFPGTGTEQYF
TRBJ1-1 | many | - | TRBV7-2 | TGTGCCAGCAGCGGAATGTGGAACACTGAAGCTTTCTTT | CASSGMWNTEAFF
TRBJ2-3 | medium-sized | - | TRBV7-6 | TGTGCCAGCAGCTTAGCCCTAGGGGCAGATACGCAGTATTTT | CASSLALGADTQYF
TRBJ2-2 | few | - | TRBV5-6 | TGTGCCAGCAGCCGTAAAGGGCGGGACCATGGGAGCACCGGGGAGCTGTTTTTT | CASSRKGRDHGSTGELFF
TRBJ2-3 | many | TRBD2 | TRBV5-1 | TGCGCCAGCAGCTTGGACGCTAGCGGGGTTACAGATACGCAGTATTTT | CASSLDASGVTDTQYF
TRBJ1-1 | - | - | TRBV6-2/TRBV6-3 | TGTGCCAGCAGTTACTCCTACACCGAAGCTTTCTTT | CASSYSYTEAFF
TRBJ2-6 | many | - | TRBV21-1 | TGTGCCAGCAGCAGCCGGGACAGGGAAGGTGGGGCCAACGTCCTGACTTTC | CASSSRDREGGANVLTF
TRBJ2-3 | many | - | TRBV20-1 | TGCAGTGCCCAGACCGGGACCGGAGCAGATACGCAGTATTTT | CSAQTGTGADTQYF
TRBJ2-7 | - | - | TRBV27 | TGTGCCAGCAAAATTACGAGGCGGTCTTACGAGCAGTACTTC | CASKITRRSYEQYF
TRBJ2-5 | few | - | TRBV9 | TGTGCCAGCAGCGTAGGTGGCCTCGACGCCCAAGAGACCCAGTACTTC | CASSVGGLDAQETQYF
TRBJ1-1 | many | - | TRBV7-8 | TGTGCCAGCAGCCTCCTGGCTACAGGGTCAGGAGCTTTCTTT | CASSLLATGSGAFF
TRBJ1-2 | few | TRBD1 | TRBV5-1 | TGCGCCAGCAGGATAACAACAGGGGGGAACTATGGCTACACCTTC | CASRITTGGNYGYTF
TRBJ1-6 | - | - | TRBV6-1 | TGTGCCAGCAGTGAAGGGAGCTCCTATAATTCACCCCTCCACTTT | CASSEGSSYNSPLHF
TRBJ2-2 | few | TRBD2 | TRBV9 | TGTGCCAGCAGCGTAGAGACTAGCGCCACCGGGGAGCTGTTTTTT | CASSVETSATGELFF
TRBJ2-5 | many | - | TRBV2 | TGTGCCAGCACCGGCCTGTCCGATGGGACCCAGTACTTC | CASTGLSDGTQYF
TRBJ2-3 | - | - | TRBV7-9 | TGTGCCAGCAGCCGATTTACGGTGGCAGATACGCAGTATTTT | CASSRFTVADTQYF
TRBJ2-2 | many | - | TRBV28 | TGTGCCAGCAGCCCGGGGCGCAGCGGGTACACCGGGGAGCTGTTTTTT | CASSPGRSGYTGELFF
TRBJ2-1 | - | - | TRBV10-3 | TGTGCCATCGTCGGGGCGGTTGGCAATGAGCAGTTCTTC | CAIVGAVGNEQFF
TRBJ2-5 | many | TRBD2 | TRBV7-9 | TGTGCCAGCAGCTTGCACCGGGGAGGGGAGACCCAGTACTTC | CASSLHRGGETQYF
TRBJ2-7 | few | TRBD2 | TRBV4-1 | TGCGCCAGCAGCCAAGCCAGCGGGAGGGCCTCGACCTACGAGCAGTACTTC | CASSQASGRASTYEQYF
TRBJ2-1 | many | - | TRBV5-1 | TGCGCCAGCAGCTTGGAGGGTGCCGATGAGCAGTTCTTC | CASSLEGADEQFF
TRBJ2-7 | many | - | TRBV4-2 | TGTGCCAGCAGCCAAGAATCGTCGAGCTCCTACGAGCAGTACTTC | CASSQESSSSYEQYF
TRBJ2-7 | - | - | TRBV7-2 | TGTGCCAGTAGCAATTACGGGGCAACTGGCGAGCAGTACTTC | CASSNYGATGEQYF
TRBJ2-7 | many | TRBD2 | TRBV28 | TGTGCCAGCAGTTTGGGGACTAGCGCCTACGAGCAGTACTTC | CASSLGTSAYEQYF
TRBJ2-4 | many | TRBD2 | TRBV7-2 | TGTGCCAGCAGCATCGGGGGGGCCGGCAAAAACATTCAGTACTTC | CASSIGGAGKNIQYF
TRBJ2-3 | - | - | TRBV20-1 | TGCAGTGCTAGGCGGGGAGCCGGGTACACAGATACGCAGTATTTT | CSARRGAGYTDTQYF